The text below deals with one TCR beta chain. These data belong to a study of blood T cell repertoires in COVID-19. The overall study: Nucleic acid was either cDNA or gDNA, and it came from T cells, B-cell-depleted T cells, or PBMCs.

Clinical history reported by participants formed the basis on which cohorts were assigned. Source study methods: Reference gene primer amplification gave estimated nucleated cell counts. Repertoires were generated with immunoSEQ multiplex PCR, while TCRdb's copy carries only in-frame clones and drops some. That table furnishes V, J and clone size, whereas the DNA furnished D and trimming. The sample consists of 180,000 or so clones, nearly 80% of them appearing once. This CDR3 is 16 amino acids long. V gave up 5 bases and J gave up 5 bases; unmatched junction bases: 15. Per the germline V gene, CDR1 is SEHNR and CDR2 is FQNEAQ (reference sequence).

The rearrangement links TRBV7-9 to TRBJ2-7, with 7 bases fitting TRBD2. The sequencing sample was made of PBMCs or T cells enriched from blood (not recorded which). The TCR originated in a man aged 55 to 70 who had been exposed to COVID-19. The CDR3 DNA reads TGTGCCAGCAGCCCCCTAGGGGCGGGAGTGTTCCACGAGCAGTACTTC. Protein product: CASSPLGAGVFHEQYF. Looking up the rest from reference TRBV7-9 and TRBJ2-7 gives the full variable domain: DTGVSQNPRHKITKRGQNVTFRCDPISEHNRLYWYRQTLGQGPEFLTYFQNEAQLEKSRLLSDRFSAERPKGSFSTLEIQRTEQGDSAMYLCASSPLGAGVFHEQYFGPGTRLTVT.